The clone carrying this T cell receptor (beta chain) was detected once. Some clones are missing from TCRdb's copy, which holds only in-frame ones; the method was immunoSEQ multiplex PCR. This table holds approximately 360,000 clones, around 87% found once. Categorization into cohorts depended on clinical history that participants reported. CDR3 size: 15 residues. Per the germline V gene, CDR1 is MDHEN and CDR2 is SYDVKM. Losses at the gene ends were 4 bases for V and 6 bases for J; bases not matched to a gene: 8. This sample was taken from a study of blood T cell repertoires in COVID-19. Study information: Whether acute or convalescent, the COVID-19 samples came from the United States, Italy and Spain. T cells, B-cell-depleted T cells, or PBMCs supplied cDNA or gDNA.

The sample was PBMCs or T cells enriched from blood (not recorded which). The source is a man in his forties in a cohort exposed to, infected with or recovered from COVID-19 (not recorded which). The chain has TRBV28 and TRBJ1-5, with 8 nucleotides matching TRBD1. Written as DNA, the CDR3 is TGTGCCAGCAGTTACATACAGGGGGGACTTCAGCCCCAGCATTTT. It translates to CASSYIQGGLQPQHF.